The 25 T cell receptor beta chains below come from one sample, sequenced in a study of response to subunit inactivated influenza vaccine. TCRdb re-analysed the RT-PCR reads in MiXCR, keeping a single row per CDR3 protein. The profile shows under 850,000 distinct CDR3 sequences, about 18% of them singletons. The starting material was PBMCs from blood, obtained roughly 5 days after vaccination. Source of these receptors: a man between 50 and 59 years old who received an inactivated influenza vaccine.

The J gene is TRBJ2-1, the V gene TRBV12-3 or TRBV12-4, with 7 bases aligning to TRBD1. The CDR3 has 13 amino acids. The J segment lost 16 bases and the V segment lost 2 bases, leaving 11 bases of the junction unmatched. For the CDR3, the DNA is TGTGCCAGCAGTTTAAGGAGTAGGGACAGTTATTTCTTC. Translated, it gives CASSLRSRDSYFF.

This clonotype was detected many times. The chain has TRBV12-3 or TRBV12-4 and TRBJ2-5; maybe TRBD2 (6 bases). The CDR3 spans 14 residues. The V end was cut by 6 bases, the J end by 5 bases, with 16 bases between. CDR3 in amino acids: CASSAGTGAETQYF. In nucleotides, the CDR3 is TGTGCCAGCAGCGCCGGGACTGGTGCGGAGACCCAGTACTTC.

The chain uses TRBV5-1 and TRBJ2-7, with a weak D call TRBD2 (5 bases). Trimming left V 3 bases short and J 1 base short, with 17 bases between. The length of the CDR3 is 16 residues. Germline V gene sequence: CDR1 SGHRS, CDR2 YFSETQ. CDR3 sequence: CASSWQRIADSYEQYF. The CDR3 DNA follows: TGCGCCAGCAGCTGGCAGCGGATAGCTGATTCCTACGAGCAGTACTTC.

This chain links TRBV7-8 with TRBJ2-3; 9 nucleotides line up with TRBD2. V shed 2 bases and J 5 bases; nucleotides not matched to a gene: 2. The CDR3 is made up of 14 amino acids. Germline loops: CDR1 SGHVS, CDR2 FQNEAQ. Here the CDR3 DNA reads TGTGCCAGCAGCTTACTAGCGGGGATAGATACGCAGTATTTT. Translation gives CASSLLAGIDTQYF.

This chain connects TRBV9 to TRBJ1-2; 7 positions agree with TRBD1. The germline CDR1 and CDR2 sequences are SGDLS and YYNGEE. There are 15 residues in the CDR3. The V gene end was trimmed by 4 bases and the J gene end by 4 bases; junction bases not matched to a gene: 10. This CDR3 reads CASSNQDRVSYGYTF. The CDR3 DNA sequence: TGTGCCAGCAGCAACCAAGACAGGGTGAGCTATGGCTACACCTTC.

This chain uses TRBV11-2 with TRBJ2-5; D unclear. V lost 4 bases to trimming and J lost 4 bases, with 13 bases between them. Germline CDR1 SGHAT, CDR2 FQNNGV. The CDR3 sequence is 14 residues long. The CDR3 DNA sequence: TGTGCCAGCAGCTCGCTGTCTGGGCTAGAGACCCAGTACTTC. Amino acids: CASSSLSGLETQYF.

This clonotype was seen a handful of times. J is TRBJ1-6 and V is TRBV6-5; 10 bases align to TRBD1. V gave up 0 bases and J gave up 9 bases; unmatched junction bases: 5. Germline CDR1 reads MNHEY; CDR2 reads SVGAGI. This CDR3 is 16 amino acids long. CDR3 sequence (DNA): TGTGCCAGCAGTTACTCGAGACAGGGGGCCGGTTCACCCCTCCACTTT. Its protein is CASSYSRQGAGSPLHF.

This clonotype was seen more than once but under ten times. The chain employs TRBV5-1 and TRBJ2-1; D is unresolved. The CDR3 is 13 amino acids. Germline assignment: CDR1 SGHRS and CDR2 YFSETQ. V shed 4 bases and J shed 9 bases, with 14 bases lying between them. The DNA for the CDR3 is TGCGCCAGCAGCCCGGCGGTAGCCGGTGAGCAGTTCTTC. Translation gives CASSPAVAGEQFF.

This clonotype was found a few times. V gene TRBV7-2 combines with J gene TRBJ2-7; 11 bases are a match to TRBD2. CDR1 SGHTA and CDR2 FQGNSA come from the germline V gene. The J segment lost 4 bases and the V segment lost 0 bases, leaving 2 bases of the junction unmatched. The CDR3 covers 15 residues. The chain's CDR3 is CASSLAIAGGYEQYF. For the CDR3, the DNA is TGTGCCAGCAGCTTAGCAATAGCGGGGGGGTACGAGCAGTACTTC.

The chain recombines TRBV20-1 with TRBJ2-1, with TRBD2 identical over 11 bases. The CDR3 totals 16 residues. J was trimmed by 6 bases and V by 0 bases; bases with no gene match: 7. The germline V gene has CDR1 DFQATT and CDR2 SNEGSKA (reference sequence). CDR3 in DNA: TGCAGTGCTAGAGATTGGGCTAGCGGGAGGTTCAATGAGCAGTTCTTC. Translation: CSARDWASGRFNEQFF.

The chain is built from TRBV5-6 and TRBJ2-5; TRBD2 matches 8 bases. Germline CDR1 and CDR2: SGHDT and YYEEEE. Trimming cost V 4 bases and J 5 bases; bases outside gene matches: 7. The CDR3 loop spans 14 amino acids. In DNA form, the CDR3 reads TGTGCCAGCAGCCTCGGACTAGCCACCGAGACCCAGTACTTC. Translated: CASSLGLATETQYF.

Worth noting for this clonotype: The junction departs from the called germline gene at one end, perhaps through a read error. The chain has TRBV7-9 and TRBJ1-1; weak D call: TRBD1 (5 bases). Germline V gives CDR1 SEHNR, CDR2 FQNEAQ (reference sequence). This CDR3 has 12 amino acids. CDR3 coding DNA: TGTGCCAGCAGCCCAGACACAGGACTTCTCCGATTT. Translation: CASSPDTGLLRF.

The chain joins TRBV15 to TRBJ2-5, with TRBD1 as a possible D gene (5 bases). This CDR3 has 16 residues. CDR1 and CDR2 from the germline V gene are LNHNV and YYDKDF (reference sequence). V gave up 2 bases and J gave up 2 bases, with 15 bases separating them. The CDR3 bases are TGTGCCACCAGCAGATCTGATAGAGACAGACAAGAGACCCAGTACTTC. It is translated as CATSRSDRDRQETQYF.

This chain links TRBV3-1 with TRBJ2-1; 11 bases agree with TRBD1. Trimming took 6 bases from V and 4 from J; bases not matched to a gene: 5. The CDR3 covers 15 residues. The germline V gene encodes CDR1 LGHDT and CDR2 YNNKEL (reference sequence). The CDR3, as DNA: TGTGCCAGCAGGGAAGGGACAGGGGGTTACAATGAGCAGTTCTTC. Protein product: CASREGTGGYNEQFF.

This clonotype showed up just a few times. This chain joins TRBV11-1 and TRBJ2-6; 11 positions match TRBD1. Germline CDR1 is SGHAT and CDR2 is FQDESV (reference sequence). CDR3 size: 20 residues. V trimming: 5 bases; J trimming: 1 base; junction bases outside the gene matches: 13. The CDR3 bases are TGTGCCAGCAGCGACACCGGATCATGGGACAGGGGGTCTGGGGCCAACGTCCTGACTTTC. Translating gives CASSDTGSWDRGSGANVLTF.

In its sample, this clonotype was seen a few times. The V and J genes are TRBV12-3 or TRBV12-4 and TRBJ1-1; no reliable D call. This CDR3 comprises 15 residues. V was pared by 3 bases and J by 0 bases, with 11 bases between. The CDR3 sequence is CASSLTRRMNTEAFF. CDR3 DNA sequence: TGTGCCAGCAGTTTGACCCGGCGGATGAACACTGAAGCTTTCTTT.

The J gene is TRBJ1-2, the V gene TRBV20-1, with no clear D. The CDR3 is 15 residues long. Trimming cost V 6 bases and J 6 bases, with 23 bases left between them. In germline, CDR1 is DFQATT, CDR2 SNEGSKA (reference sequence). CDR3 sequence reads: CSAPSGGSLGNGYTF. The CDR3 DNA is TGCAGTGCCCCCTCAGGCGGTTCCTTAGGGAATGGCTACACCTTC.

V is TRBV30 and J is TRBJ2-5, with D possibly being TRBD1 or TRBD2 (5 bases each). Germline V gene lookup returns CDR1 GTSNPN and CDR2 SVGIG (reference sequence). V lost 6 bases to trimming and J lost 5 bases, with 10 bases between them. This CDR3 region has 11 residues. CDR3 nucleotide sequence: TGTGCCTGCTCGGGACGCGAGACCCAGTACTTC. Translation gives CACSGRETQYF.

In regard to this clonotype: One end of the junction varies from germline; a read error may be responsible. This sequence joins TRBV5-1 and TRBJ1-1; D perhaps matches TRBD1 (5 bases). CDR3 size: 15 residues. The germline V gene encodes CDR1 SGHRS and CDR2 YFSETQ. The DNA for the CDR3 is TGCGCCAGCAGTTTGGGGGATAGGTCCGGCGCTGAAGCTTTCTTT. Translated, it gives CASSLGDRSGAEAFF.

The genes are TRBV10-3 and TRBJ2-3, with a weak D call TRBD1 (6 bases). This CDR3 contains 16 residues. The germline gives CDR1 ENHRY, CDR2 SYGVKD. Between the trimmed V and J ends, which lost 0 bases and 3 bases, there was a span of 13 bases. CDR3 sequence: CAISESELGTTDTQYF. CDR3 coding DNA: TGTGCCATCAGTGAGTCGGAACTAGGGACAACAGATACGCAGTATTTT.

This clonotype was picked up a small number of times. The J gene is TRBJ2-1, the V gene TRBV5-1; the match to TRBD1 covers 9 bases. The CDR3 length is 14 residues. With V trimmed by 5 bases and J by 8 bases, 8 bases remained unmatched. The germline V gene has CDR1 SGHRS and CDR2 YFSETQ. The CDR3 DNA reads TGCGCCAGCAGTGTGGGACAGGGTCTTGATGAGCAGTTCTTC. Protein sequence: CASSVGQGLDEQFF.

This clonotype was counted between two and nine times. This sequence joins TRBV5-5 and TRBJ1-1, with D perhaps matching TRBD1 (5 bases). Germline V lookup: CDR1 SGHKS, CDR2 YYEKEE (reference sequence). With 4 bases removed from V and 0 bases from J, the gap between germline ends came to 10 bases. The CDR3 length is 14 residues. CDR3 bases: TGTGCCAGCAGCCCCTTAGGGGTGAACACTGAAGCTTTCTTT. Translation gives CASSPLGVNTEAFF.

This sequence joins TRBV20-1 and TRBJ2-7; D is perhaps TRBD2 (6 bases). Deletions cut 3 bases from V and 7 bases from J, with 19 bases between. The germline gives CDR1 DFQATT, CDR2 SNEGSKA (reference sequence). The CDR3 spans 14 residues. CDR3 protein: CSARVPGLQMEQYF. In DNA, the CDR3 is TGCAGTGCTAGGGTGCCGGGACTCCAGATGGAGCAGTACTTC.

This clonotype has only a few counts. V is TRBV5-1 and J is TRBJ1-1, with 9 bases fitting TRBD1. In germline, CDR1 is SGHRS, CDR2 YFSETQ. The CDR3 runs 14 residues. V gave up 4 bases and J gave up 11 bases; unmatched junction bases: 12. Written as DNA, the CDR3 is TGCGCCAGCAGCGTACAAACAGGGGGCGAGTGGGCTTTCTTT. It codes for CASSVQTGGEWAFF.

This clonotype was counted many times. The chain carries TRBV12-3 or TRBV12-4 and TRBJ1-1; D is unclear. This CDR3 is 13 amino acids long. The V gene lost 3 bases and the J gene lost 1 base, with 6 bases spanning the gap. This chain's CDR3 is CASSFRQNTEAFF. The CDR3 region has the DNA TGTGCCAGCAGTTTCCGACAGAACACTGAAGCTTTCTTT.